Listed below are T cell receptor beta chains from one sample, sequenced in a study of CD8 T cells in Susac syndrome. From the immunoSEQ multiplex PCR reads, TCRdb called clonotypes with MiXCR, one entry per CDR3 protein. The table shows 170,000 or so distinct CDR3 sequences, with 85% to 95% occurring only once. Sequencing used CD4+ T cells from PBMCs. These receptors were taken from a human donor with Susac syndrome. The CDR3 runs from the conserved cysteine through the conserved F or W. The D gene is left open where the match is weak. Clone sizes are given selectively: once, few, many, or a class where the clone is expanded.

v_gene	len	abundance	j_gene	d_gene	CDR3nt	CDR3aa
TRBV29-1	16	.	TRBJ2-3	.	TGCAGCGCATCCCGGGACCGAATACCTAGCACAGATACGCAGTATTTT	CSASRDRIPSTDTQYF
TRBV7-2	13	.	TRBJ2-7	.	TGTGCCAGCAGCTTAGCCAGTGATTACGAGCAGTACTTC	CASSLASDYEQYF
TRBV12-3/TRBV12-4	17	.	TRBJ2-7	.	TGTGCCAGCAAGCGGGCGGCGCATTGGGGGGGGCCCTACGAGCAGTACTTC	CASKRAAHWGGPYEQYF
TRBV2	15	.	TRBJ2-2	.	TGTGCCAGCAGCATGGAGGGGGGCCGCACCGGGGAGCTGTTTTTT	CASSMEGGRTGELFF
TRBV7-2	12	.	TRBJ1-1	.	TGTGCCAGCAGCTTTGGGGGAGAACGACCTTTCTTT	CASSFGGERPFF
TRBV27	15	.	TRBJ2-7	TRBD1	TGTGCCAGCAGTCCGGGACAGGGGGCATGGTACGAGCAGTACTTC	CASSPGQGAWYEQYF
TRBV25-1	15	.	TRBJ1-6	TRBD1	TGTGCCAGCAGTGGCGGGACAGGGGGAAATTCACCCCTCCACTTT	CASSGGTGGNSPLHF
TRBV20-1	12	.	TRBJ2-7	.	TGCAGTGCTAGTTCTAACTCCTACGAGCAGTACTTC	CSASSNSYEQYF
TRBV4-1	14	.	TRBJ2-1	TRBD1	TGCGCCAGCAGCCAATACCGGGACAGGGATGAGCAGTTCTTC	CASSQYRDRDEQFF
TRBV5-1	14	.	TRBJ2-5	.	TGCGCCAGCAGCTTGGACGCCTCGGGGGAGACCCAGTACTTC	CASSLDASGETQYF
TRBV4-2	16	.	TRBJ2-5	TRBD2	TGTGCCAGCAGCCAAGGTTCCAGCGGGGGCCAAGAGACCCAGTACTTC	CASSQGSSGGQETQYF
TRBV18	16	once	TRBJ2-3	TRBD1	TGTGCCAGCTCCCCCGGGACAGGGGGCGGCACAGATACGCAGTATTTT	CASSPGTGGGTDTQYF
TRBV20-1	13	.	TRBJ2-7	.	TGCAGTGCGCATAGACAGGACACCTACGAGCAGTACTTC	CSAHRQDTYEQYF
TRBV3-1	15	.	TRBJ2-7	TRBD2	TGTGCCAGCAGCCACACGACTAGCGGGGGTACCGAGCAGTACTTC	CASSHTTSGGTEQYF
TRBV15	16	.	TRBJ1-4	.	TGTGCCACCAGCAGAGCCCTGAGGAGCAATAATGAAAAACTGTTTTTT	CATSRALRSNNEKLFF
TRBV27	14	.	TRBJ1-2	.	TGTGCCAGCAGTTTACGGGCGGATAAGTCTGGCTACACCTTC	CASSLRADKSGYTF
TRBV29-1	14	.	TRBJ1-2	.	TGCAGCGTACCCGGACAGACCCAGGGCTATGGCTACACCTTC	CSVPGQTQGYGYTF
TRBV6-6	16	.	TRBJ2-5	TRBD2	TGTGCCAGCAGTTCCACGACTAGCGGGGGCCAAGAGACCCAGTACTTC	CASSSTTSGGQETQYF
TRBV29-1	16	.	TRBJ2-5	TRBD2	TGCAGCGTGGGCCCCTCCGGACTAGCGGTCCAAGAGACCCAGTACTTC	CSVGPSGLAVQETQYF
TRBV3-1	14	once	TRBJ2-1	.	TGTGCCAGCAGCCAAGATCTGGTATACAATGAGCAGTTCTTC	CASSQDLVYNEQFF
TRBV7-3	14	.	TRBJ1-1	.	TGTGCCAGCAGTTCGGGGGGAAGGAACACTGAAGCTTTCTTT	CASSSGGRNTEAFF
TRBV9	15	.	TRBJ1-4	.	TGTGCCAGCAGCGACCGGAGGGGAATTAATGAAAAACTGTTTTTT	CASSDRRGINEKLFF
TRBV30	13	.	TRBJ1-2	TRBD1	TGTGCCCAGTTACTGGACAGGGGTTATGGCTACACCTTC	CAQLLDRGYGYTF
TRBV20-1	14	.	TRBJ2-1	TRBD1	TGCAGTGCTATCCGAACAGGGGCCTACAATGAGCAGTTCTTC	CSAIRTGAYNEQFF
TRBV5-1	14	.	TRBJ1-3	TRBD1	TGCGCCAGCAGCCCCGGACAGGGTTTGAACACCATATATTTT	CASSPGQGLNTIYF
TRBV30	13	.	TRBJ1-1	.	TGTGCCTGGAGTCCGGACAAGAACACTGAAGCTTTCTTT	CAWSPDKNTEAFF
TRBV24-1	15	.	TRBJ2-1	TRBD1	TGTGCCACCAGTGACCCAGGGACAGGGGGAGTGGAGCAGTTCTTC	CATSDPGTGGVEQFF
TRBV7-9	10	.	TRBJ1-2	.	TGTGCCAGCAGCAACCGACCCCGCACCTTC	CASSNRPRTF
TRBV7-2	15	.	TRBJ1-4	TRBD1	TGTGCCAGCAGCTTAGGCGGGACAGGGTGGGAAAAACTGTTTTTT	CASSLGGTGWEKLFF
TRBV29-1	12	.	TRBJ1-1	.	TGCAGCGTTGGCCGAACGAACACTGAAGCTTTCTTT	CSVGRTNTEAFF
TRBV25-1	15	.	TRBJ2-2	.	TGTGCCAGCAGTACAACAACCCGAGCGGCCGGGGAGCTGTTTTTT	CASSTTTRAAGELFF
TRBV4-3	15	.	TRBJ1-2	.	TGCGCCAGCAGCCAAGATCGGGCACAGCTCTATGGCTACACCTTC	CASSQDRAQLYGYTF
TRBV25-1	15	.	TRBJ1-4	.	TGTGCCAGCAGGGAGCGGGGGACCTCTAATGAAAAACTGTTTTTT	CASRERGTSNEKLFF
TRBV14	14	.	TRBJ2-2	TRBD2	TGTGCCAGCGCCGGGAGGGTAAACACCGGGGAGCTGTTTTTT	CASAGRVNTGELFF
TRBV9	14	.	TRBJ2-1	.	TGTGCCAGCAGCTCAAGGACCATGGGTAATGAGCAGTTCTTC	CASSSRTMGNEQFF
TRBV12-3/TRBV12-4	15	.	TRBJ1-1	TRBD1	TGTGCCAGCAGACCTAACAGGGGGCGCGGCACTGAAGCTTTCTTT	CASRPNRGRGTEAFF
TRBV12-3/TRBV12-4	15	.	TRBJ2-4	.	TGTGCCAGCAGTCCGACTAACCCAAATACTGAAATTCAGTACTTC	CASSPTNPNTEIQYF
TRBV18	18	.	TRBJ1-6	.	TGTGCCAGCTCACCACCCCGACAGGACAGAAGCGGTAATTCACCCCTCCACTTT	CASSPPRQDRSGNSPLHF
TRBV4-2	15	.	TRBJ1-4	TRBD1	TGTGCCAGCAGCCGACACCGGGACAGGGAAGAAAAACTGTTTTTT	CASSRHRDREEKLFF
TRBV4-2	14	.	TRBJ2-3	.	TGTGCCAGCAGCCTGGCGAACCCCACAGATACGCAGTATTTT	CASSLANPTDTQYF
TRBV5-1	12	.	TRBJ2-7	.	TGCGCCAGCAGCTTAGGCACCCGCGGGCAGTACTTC	CASSLGTRGQYF
TRBV2	15	.	TRBJ1-5	.	TGTGCCAGCAGTGCAGGGTCAGCCGGGGGTCAGCCCCAGCATTTT	CASSAGSAGGQPQHF
TRBV12-3/TRBV12-4	14	.	TRBJ1-1	.	TGTGCCAGCAGTTTCGGGGGTGTGAACACTGAAGCTTTCTTT	CASSFGGVNTEAFF
TRBV20-1	13	.	TRBJ2-5	.	TGCAGTGCTCTAAGGACAGATGGGGGGACCCAGTACTTC	CSALRTDGGTQYF
TRBV15	15	.	TRBJ2-1	.	TGTGCCACCAGCAGAGATCAGGGGTCATACAATGAGCAGTTCTTC	CATSRDQGSYNEQFF
TRBV3-1	13	.	TRBJ1-3	.	TGTGCCAGCAGCCAGATAGAGGGGGTAACGGAATATTTT	CASSQIEGVTEYF